One sample yielded the 14 T cell receptor beta chains listed below, sequenced in a study of yellow fever vaccine responses in identical twins. In TCRdb, the RT-PCR reads were re-called with MiXCR into one record per CDR3 protein. Of approximately 600 distinct CDR3 sequences listed, 60% to 80% are singletons. The specimen was T cells from blood (PBMCs), unsorted or a sorted subset (not recorded which), collected before or after yellow fever vaccination (not recorded which). Source of these receptors: a female donor who received the yellow fever vaccine.

V gene TRBV11-1 combines with J gene TRBJ2-5, with a tentative D call TRBD1 (6 bases). CDR3 length equals 15 residues. V dropped 1 base and J dropped 1 base, with 10 bases sitting between them. Germline loops: CDR1 SGHAT, CDR2 FQDESV (reference sequence). The CDR3 bases are TGTGCCAGCAGCTTAGACAGGGTGGCCCAAGAGACCCAGTACTTC. It yields the protein CASSLDRVAQETQYF.

The rearrangement uses TRBV7-9 and TRBJ2-7; tentatively, D is TRBD1 (6 bases). The ends were cut back, 0 bases at V and 5 bases at J, with 14 bases in the middle. Germline V gene sequence: CDR1 SEHNR, CDR2 FQNEAQ (reference sequence). The CDR3 runs 15 residues. Here the CDR3 reads CASSLAGALLNEQYF. CDR3 in DNA: TGTGCCAGCAGCTTAGCGGGGGCGCTTCTTAACGAGCAGTACTTC.

The J gene is TRBJ1-1, the V gene TRBV30; tentatively, D is TRBD1 (5 bases). The CDR3 sequence is 12 residues long. Germline loops: CDR1 GTSNPN, CDR2 SVGIG (reference sequence). The V end was cut by 0 bases, the J end by 6 bases, with 8 bases between. The chain's CDR3 is CAWSVVGAEAFF. CDR3 DNA sequence: TGTGCCTGGAGTGTAGTGGGGGCTGAAGCTTTCTTT.

The rearrangement uses TRBV30 and TRBJ1-2; 9 bases map to TRBD1. CDR1 is GTSNPN, CDR2 SVGIG, per germline (reference sequence). This CDR3 is built from 16 residues. Trimming cost V 4 bases and J 8 bases; bases outside gene matches: 17. The CDR3, as DNA: TGTGCCTGGATGATTGGTGGGACAGGGCCCCGAGGGGGCTACACCTTC. Translated: CAWMIGGTGPRGGYTF.

This CDR3 is CASSEGQGHQPQHF. For the CDR3, the DNA is TGTGCCAGCAGTGAAGGACAGGGCCATCAGCCCCAGCATTTT. The chain combines TRBV6-1 with TRBJ1-5; 7 bases match TRBD1. The V gene end was trimmed by 1 base and the J gene end by 5 bases; junction bases not matched to a gene: 2. This CDR3 spans 14 amino acids. CDR1 is MNHNS, CDR2 SASEGT, per germline.

This clonotype was found once. The V gene is TRBV20-1, the J gene TRBJ1-3; the D is unclear. From germline, CDR1 is DFQATT and CDR2 SNEGSKA (reference sequence). Between the trimmed V and J ends, which lost 0 bases and 2 bases, there was a span of 11 bases. This CDR3 is 15 amino acids long. CDR3: CSARDFEGAGNTIYF. Here the CDR3 DNA reads TGCAGTGCTAGAGATTTTGAGGGTGCTGGAAACACCATATATTTT.

The chain carries TRBV15 and TRBJ2-3, with TRBD2 identical over 12 bases. Germline V CDR1 and CDR2: LNHNV, YYDKDF (reference sequence). The CDR3 is 18 amino acids. The V and J ends lost 0 bases and 3 bases, in that order; junction bases with no gene match: 7. This chain's CDR3 is CATSRDTLAGGPTDTQYF. The CDR3 region has the DNA TGTGCCACCAGCAGAGATACGCTAGCGGGGGGGCCGACAGATACGCAGTATTTT.

This chain joins TRBV7-9 and TRBJ1-5; unclear D gene. Looked up from germline, CDR1 is SEHNR and CDR2 is FQNEAQ (reference sequence). This CDR3 spans 15 amino acids. V lost 5 bases, J lost 6 bases, and 17 bases lay in between. DNA for the CDR3: TGTGCCAGCAGCCCCTCGGTGCAGTTGGGTCAGCCCCAGCATTTT. Translation gives CASSPSVQLGQPQHF.

J is TRBJ2-1 and V is TRBV2, with D possibly matching TRBD2 (6 bases). Germline loops: CDR1 SNHLY, CDR2 FYNNEI. The CDR3 totals 15 residues. V shed 8 bases and J shed 6 bases, with 20 bases lying between them. The CDR3 DNA is TGTGCCAGCGGGCCGGCCGGGACTCATGGCAATGAGCAGTTCTTC. Its translation is CASGPAGTHGNEQFF.

The V call is TRBV20-1, the J call TRBJ1-4, with D possibly matching TRBD1 (6 bases). V gave up 2 bases and J gave up 6 bases, with 19 bases separating them. The CDR3 is 16 amino acids. CDR1 is DFQATT and CDR2 is SNEGSKA in the germline V gene (reference sequence). The CDR3 DNA is TGCAGTGCTAGACCTACAGGGCCCGGGCCTGATGAAAAACTGTTTTTT. It translates to CSARPTGPGPDEKLFF.

This clonotype has a handful of counts. The rearrangement links TRBV4-3 to TRBJ1-1; D remains unclear. This CDR3 region has 13 residues. CDR1 LGHNA and CDR2 YSLEER come from the germline V gene. V shed 0 bases and J shed 8 bases, with 10 bases lying between them. CDR3 in DNA: TGCGCCAGCAGCCAAGAGGCAGAACGAGAAGCTTTCTTT. Its translation: CASSQEAEREAFF.

The V call is TRBV11-1, the J call TRBJ2-1, with 8 bases lining up with TRBD1. Germline CDR1 SGHAT, CDR2 FQDESV (reference sequence). After removal of 4 bases from V and 5 bases from J, the junction contained 7 bases not matched to a gene. CDR3 length: 15 amino acids. The CDR3 DNA is TGTGCCAGCAGCTGGCTACAGGGGGTCGACAATGAGCAGTTCTTC. Its protein is CASSWLQGVDNEQFF.

In its sample, this clonotype was seen a few times. V gene TRBV4-3 combines with J gene TRBJ1-1; D gene unclear. V lost 0 bases to trimming and J lost 10 bases, with 12 bases between them. Germline CDR1 is LGHNA and CDR2 is YSLEER. This CDR3 has 13 residues. CDR3 sequence: CASSQDWAGSAFF. The CDR3 DNA is TGCGCCAGCAGCCAAGACTGGGCCGGGTCAGCTTTCTTT.

J is TRBJ2-7 and V is TRBV11-1; the D gene is possibly TRBD1 (8 bases). V was clipped by 6 bases and J by 2 bases, with 17 bases between them. The CDR3 covers 15 residues. Per germline, CDR1 SGHAT and CDR2 FQDESV (reference sequence). CDR3 loop: CASSLSGTGPYEQYV. CDR3 DNA: TGTGCCAGCAGTTTGAGCGGGACAGGTCCCTACGAGCAGTACGTC.